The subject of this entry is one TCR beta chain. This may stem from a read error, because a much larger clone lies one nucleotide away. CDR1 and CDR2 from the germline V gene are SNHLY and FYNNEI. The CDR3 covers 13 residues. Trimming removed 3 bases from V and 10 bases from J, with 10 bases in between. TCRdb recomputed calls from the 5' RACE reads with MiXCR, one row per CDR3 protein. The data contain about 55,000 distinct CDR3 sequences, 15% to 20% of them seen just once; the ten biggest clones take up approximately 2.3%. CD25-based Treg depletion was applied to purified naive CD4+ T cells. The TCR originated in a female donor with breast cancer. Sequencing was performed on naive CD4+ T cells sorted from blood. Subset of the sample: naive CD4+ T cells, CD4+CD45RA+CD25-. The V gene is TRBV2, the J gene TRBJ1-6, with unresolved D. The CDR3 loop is CASSDSVGSPLHF. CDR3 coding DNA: TGTGCCAGCAGTGACAGTGTAGGGTCACCCCTCCACTTT. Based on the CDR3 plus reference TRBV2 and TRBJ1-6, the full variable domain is EPEVTQTPSHQVTQMGQEVILRCVPISNHLYFYWYRQILGQKVEFLVSFYNNEISEKSEIFDDQFSVERPDGSNFTLKIRSTKLEDSAMYFCASSDSVGSPLHFGNGTRLTVT.